This T cell receptor beta chain appears in the sequencing data of a study of T cell responses to AZD1222 COVID-19 vaccine. General observations from the study: Increased Spike-specific TCR breadth and depth were observed after two AZD1222 doses. Repertoire sampling happened only post peak T cell response. Nearly half of the spike-specific TCRs reportedly recognize variant regions that carry no mutations.

Germline V gives CDR1 MNHEY, CDR2 SMNVEV (reference sequence). The V end was cut by 8 bases, the J end by 3 bases, with 8 bases between. The CDR3 has 12 residues. Worth noting for this clone: Its specificity is not known.

This table comes from immunoSEQ multiplex PCR, and its TCRdb copy is limited to in-frame clones, with some not included. Altogether around 180,000 clones are present, over 75% being singletons, with the ten largest covering approximately 7.2%. The chain links TRBV27 to TRBJ2-1, with no clear D. Sequenced material: peripheral blood, taken on day 0 of AZD1222 vaccination. The sequence was obtained from an adult in good health. The CDR3 reads CASRSGYNEQFF. The CDR3 bases are TGTGCCAGCCGCTCCGGCTACAATGAGCAGTTCTTC.